A selection of T cell receptor beta chains follows, all from one sample in a study of identical twins. TCRdb called the 5' RACE reads again in MiXCR, with one record for every CDR3 protein. Of 260,000 or so distinct CDR3 sequences listed, about 7.5% are singletons. This same sample was also taken into another study, of yellow fever vaccine responses in identical twins.

Specimen: CD8+ T cells sorted from blood. These receptors came from a woman younger than 30 in good health. Both conserved end residues are part of each CDR3. The order of the fields is D gene, J gene, V gene, clone size, CDR3 protein, CDR3 DNA. D genes are given only for firm matches. Only part of the rows carry a size: once, few, many, or a class if the clone is expanded.

d_call: .; j_call: TRBJ1-4; v_call: TRBV4-2; clone_size: .; cdr3_aa: CASSRDGPNEKLFF; cdr3_nt: TGTGCCAGCAGCCGGGACGGACCTAATGAAAAACTGTTTTTT
d_call: TRBD2; j_call: TRBJ2-1; v_call: TRBV7-3; clone_size: .; cdr3_aa: CASSSQSGTYNEQFF; cdr3_nt: TGTGCCAGCAGCTCCCAGAGCGGGACCTACAATGAGCAGTTCTTC
d_call: .; j_call: TRBJ2-5; v_call: TRBV2; clone_size: .; cdr3_aa: CTCSPAPSGDYIRETQYF; cdr3_nt: TGTACCTGCAGCCCCGCGCCCTCGGGTGATTACATCCGAGAGACCCAGTACTTC
d_call: .; j_call: TRBJ2-7; v_call: TRBV12-3/TRBV12-4; clone_size: few; cdr3_aa: CASSLWTQRYEQYF; cdr3_nt: TGTGCCAGCAGTTTATGGACACAGCGGTACGAGCAGTACTTC
d_call: .; j_call: TRBJ2-7; v_call: TRBV9; clone_size: .; cdr3_aa: CASSGPRDTFYEQYF; cdr3_nt: TGTGCCAGCAGCGGACCCCGGGACACATTCTACGAGCAGTACTTC
d_call: TRBD2; j_call: TRBJ2-1; v_call: TRBV9; clone_size: many; cdr3_aa: CASSVGTSANNEQFF; cdr3_nt: TGTGCCAGCAGCGTTGGGACTAGCGCTAACAATGAGCAGTTCTTC
d_call: .; j_call: TRBJ2-7; v_call: TRBV2; clone_size: many; cdr3_aa: CASSAVWPYYLRDEQYF; cdr3_nt: TGTGCCAGCAGTGCGGTTTGGCCCTATTACCTCCGGGACGAGCAGTACTTC
d_call: .; j_call: TRBJ2-2; v_call: TRBV12-3/TRBV12-4; clone_size: .; cdr3_aa: CASSVNSGVPTGELFF; cdr3_nt: TGTGCCAGCAGTGTTAATAGCGGAGTCCCCACCGGGGAGCTGTTTTTT
d_call: TRBD2; j_call: TRBJ2-1; v_call: TRBV2; clone_size: many; cdr3_aa: CASTIAGGPNNEQFF; cdr3_nt: TGTGCCAGCACCATAGCGGGGGGGCCAAACAATGAGCAGTTCTTC
d_call: .; j_call: TRBJ2-7; v_call: TRBV7-8; clone_size: many; cdr3_aa: CASSLRPSSSYEQYF; cdr3_nt: TGTGCCAGCAGCTTAAGGCCTAGCAGCTCCTACGAGCAGTACTTC
d_call: .; j_call: TRBJ2-2; v_call: TRBV4-1; clone_size: many; cdr3_aa: CASSQDTTRTGELFF; cdr3_nt: TGCGCCAGCAGCCAAGATACGACCCGTACCGGGGAGCTGTTTTTT
d_call: .; j_call: TRBJ1-3; v_call: TRBV28; clone_size: many; cdr3_aa: CASSLGSSGNTIYF; cdr3_nt: TGTGCCAGCAGTTTGGGCAGCTCTGGAAACACCATATATTTT
d_call: TRBD2; j_call: TRBJ2-1; v_call: TRBV24-1; clone_size: many; cdr3_aa: CATSDLMASGRAGQFF; cdr3_nt: TGTGCCACCAGTGATTTAATGGCTAGCGGGAGGGCTGGGCAGTTCTTC
d_call: .; j_call: TRBJ2-5; v_call: TRBV12-3/TRBV12-4; clone_size: many; cdr3_aa: CASSFDQETQYF; cdr3_nt: TGTGCCAGCAGTTTTGATCAAGAGACCCAGTACTTC
d_call: .; j_call: TRBJ2-3; v_call: TRBV12-3/TRBV12-4; clone_size: many; cdr3_aa: CASSVTGWTDTQYF; cdr3_nt: TGTGCCAGCAGTGTTACAGGATGGACAGATACGCAGTATTTT
d_call: TRBD1; j_call: TRBJ2-3; v_call: TRBV11-1; clone_size: once; cdr3_aa: CASPDWDRGKTSTDTQYF; cdr3_nt: TGTGCCAGCCCTGACTGGGACAGGGGCAAGACTAGCACAGATACGCAGTATTTT